Sequencing of this T cell receptor (beta chain) was carried out in a study of T cell responses to AZD1222 COVID-19 vaccine. General study points: The donor cohort was predominantly white British with a female majority, and clonal diversity may have been underestimated. Repertoires were obtained only post-peak T cell response. Elevations in Spike-specific TCR breadth and depth followed administration of two AZD1222 doses. The study found vaccine-associated CD4 TCRs spanning spike, dominant at 160-218 and 743-854.

The assay was immunoSEQ multiplex PCR, and TCRdb's table has in-frame clones only and misses some. This table holds about 73,000 clones, about 91% found once. CDR3 length equals 13 residues. The germline V and J ends were trimmed by 0 bases and 8 bases, with 11 bases remaining between them. From germline, CDR1 is SGHRS and CDR2 YFSETQ. Regarding this clone: Its specificity is unknown.

The input for sequencing was peripheral blood, taken on day 0 of AZD1222 vaccination. The sequence was obtained from an adult in good health. The chain has TRBV5-1 and TRBJ1-2; D remains unclear. The DNA of the CDR3 is TGCGCCAGCAGCTTGGAAGGGCAGAACGGCTACACCTTC. Translated, it gives CASSLEGQNGYTF.